The clone carrying this TCR beta chain was detected only a few times. Its cognate antigen is unknown. Trimming cost V 3 bases and J 10 bases, with 10 bases left between them. The length of the CDR3 is 11 residues. Germline V gene sequence: CDR1 MDHEN, CDR2 SYDVKM. The protocol was immunoSEQ multiplex PCR, while the TCRdb copy is restricted to in-frame clones and leaves out a portion. Among some 9,900 clones listed, around 45% were seen once. This sample stems from a study of siplizumab effects on memory and regulatory T cells. Responder and stimulator cells in the mixed lymphocyte reaction were cultured together for more than five days at 37°C.

The sequencing sample was made of CFSE-low (dividing) CD4+ T cells sorted from an allogeneic mixed lymphocyte reaction. The clonotype comes from a human donor in good health; the cells came from an allogeneic mixed lymphocyte reaction. The J gene is TRBJ2-7, the V gene TRBV28; D unresolved. The CDR3 sequence is CASSFVAHQYF. CDR3 nucleotides: TGTGCCAGCAGTTTTGTGGCTCACCAGTACTTC.